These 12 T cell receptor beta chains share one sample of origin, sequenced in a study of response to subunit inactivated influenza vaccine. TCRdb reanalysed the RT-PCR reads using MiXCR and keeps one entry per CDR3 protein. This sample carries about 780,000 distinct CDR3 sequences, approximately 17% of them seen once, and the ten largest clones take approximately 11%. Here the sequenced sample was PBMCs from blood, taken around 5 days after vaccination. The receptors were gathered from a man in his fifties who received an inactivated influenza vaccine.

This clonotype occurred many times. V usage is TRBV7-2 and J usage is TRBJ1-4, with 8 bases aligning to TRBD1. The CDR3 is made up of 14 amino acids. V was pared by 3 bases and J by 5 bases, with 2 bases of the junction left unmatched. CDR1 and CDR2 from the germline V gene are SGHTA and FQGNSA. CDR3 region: CASSLGQENEKLFF. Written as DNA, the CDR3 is TGTGCCAGCAGCTTGGGACAGGAGAATGAAAAACTGTTTTTT.

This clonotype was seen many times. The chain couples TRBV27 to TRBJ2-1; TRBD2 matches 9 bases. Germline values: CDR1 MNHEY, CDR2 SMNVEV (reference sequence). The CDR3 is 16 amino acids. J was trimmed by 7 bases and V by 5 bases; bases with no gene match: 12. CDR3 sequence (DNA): TGTGCCAGCAGTCACGCCAGCGGGAGGTTGTCGAATGAGCAGTTCTTC. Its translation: CASSHASGRLSNEQFF.

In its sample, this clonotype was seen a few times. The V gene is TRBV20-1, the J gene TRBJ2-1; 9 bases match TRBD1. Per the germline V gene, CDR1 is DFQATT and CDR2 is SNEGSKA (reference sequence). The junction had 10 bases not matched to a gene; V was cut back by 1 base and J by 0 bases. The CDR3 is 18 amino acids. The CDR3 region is CSARATGGGRSSYNEQFF. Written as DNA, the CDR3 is TGCAGTGCTAGAGCGACAGGGGGTGGTCGTAGCTCCTACAATGAGCAGTTCTTC.

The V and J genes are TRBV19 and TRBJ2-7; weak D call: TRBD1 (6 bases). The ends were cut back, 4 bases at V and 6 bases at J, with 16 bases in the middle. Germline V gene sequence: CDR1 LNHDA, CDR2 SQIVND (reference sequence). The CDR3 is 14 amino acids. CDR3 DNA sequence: TGTGCCAGTAGTAGTCAGGGGATGATCGGCGAGCAGTACTTC. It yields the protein CASSSQGMIGEQYF.

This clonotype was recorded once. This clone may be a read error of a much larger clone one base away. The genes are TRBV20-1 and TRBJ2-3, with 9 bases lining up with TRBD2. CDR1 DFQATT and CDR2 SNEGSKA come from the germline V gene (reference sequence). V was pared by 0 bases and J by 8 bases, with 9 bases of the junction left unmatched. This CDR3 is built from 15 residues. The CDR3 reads CSARDGAGGSGTQYF. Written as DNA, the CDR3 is TGCAGTGCTAGAGATGGCGCGGGAGGGTCCGGTACGCAGTATTTT.

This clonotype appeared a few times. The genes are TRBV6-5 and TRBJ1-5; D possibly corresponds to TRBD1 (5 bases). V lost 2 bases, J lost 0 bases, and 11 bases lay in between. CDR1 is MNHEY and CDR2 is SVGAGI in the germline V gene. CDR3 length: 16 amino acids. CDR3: CASSYGGGDSNQPQHF. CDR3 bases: TGTGCCAGCAGTTACGGGGGGGGTGATAGCAATCAGCCCCAGCATTTT.

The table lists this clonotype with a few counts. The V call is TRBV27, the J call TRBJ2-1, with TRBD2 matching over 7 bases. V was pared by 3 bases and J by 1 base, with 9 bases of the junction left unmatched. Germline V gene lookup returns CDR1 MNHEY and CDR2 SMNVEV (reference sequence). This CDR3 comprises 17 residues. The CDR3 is CASSFLLGRGSYNEQFF. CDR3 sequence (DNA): TGTGCCAGCAGTTTTCTCCTAGGGCGGGGGTCCTACAATGAGCAGTTCTTC.

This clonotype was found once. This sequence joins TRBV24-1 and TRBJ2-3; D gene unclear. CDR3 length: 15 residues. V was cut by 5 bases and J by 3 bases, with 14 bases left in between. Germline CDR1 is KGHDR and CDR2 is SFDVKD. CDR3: CATSADYPITDTQYF. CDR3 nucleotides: TGTGCCACCAGTGCGGATTACCCGATAACAGATACGCAGTATTTT.

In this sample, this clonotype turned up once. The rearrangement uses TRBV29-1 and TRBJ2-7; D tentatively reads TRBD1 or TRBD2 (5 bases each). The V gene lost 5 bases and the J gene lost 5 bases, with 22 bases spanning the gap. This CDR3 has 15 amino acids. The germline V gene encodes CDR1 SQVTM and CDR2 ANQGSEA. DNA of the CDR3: TGCAGCGTTCCCCCCCCCGGGCAGGGAGACCACGAGCAGTACTTC. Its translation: CSVPPPGQGDHEQYF.

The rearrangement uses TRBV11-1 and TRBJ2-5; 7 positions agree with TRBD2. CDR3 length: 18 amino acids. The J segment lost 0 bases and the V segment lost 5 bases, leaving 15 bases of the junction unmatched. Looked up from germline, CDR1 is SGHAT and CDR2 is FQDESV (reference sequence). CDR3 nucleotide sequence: TGTGCCAGCAGCCCGACTTCCCTAGTGCGGGGGTACCAAGAGACCCAGTACTTC. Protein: CASSPTSLVRGYQETQYF.

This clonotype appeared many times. The CDR3 sequence: CASSLRGLLLSYEQYF. DNA for the CDR3: TGTGCCAGCAGCTTAAGGGGACTCCTCCTCTCCTACGAGCAGTACTTC. The chain joins TRBV11-2 to TRBJ2-7; possible D gene TRBD2, 6 bases. Germline V CDR1 and CDR2: SGHAT, FQNNGV. CDR3 length: 16 residues. The V end was cut by 2 bases, the J end by 0 bases, with 14 bases between.

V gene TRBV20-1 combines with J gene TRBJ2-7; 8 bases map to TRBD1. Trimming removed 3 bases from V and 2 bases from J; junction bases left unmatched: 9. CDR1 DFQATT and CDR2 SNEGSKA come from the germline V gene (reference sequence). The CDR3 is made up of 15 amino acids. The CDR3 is CSASRTGTGTYEQYF. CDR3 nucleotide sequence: TGCAGTGCTAGCCGTACCGGGACAGGCACCTACGAGCAGTACTTC.